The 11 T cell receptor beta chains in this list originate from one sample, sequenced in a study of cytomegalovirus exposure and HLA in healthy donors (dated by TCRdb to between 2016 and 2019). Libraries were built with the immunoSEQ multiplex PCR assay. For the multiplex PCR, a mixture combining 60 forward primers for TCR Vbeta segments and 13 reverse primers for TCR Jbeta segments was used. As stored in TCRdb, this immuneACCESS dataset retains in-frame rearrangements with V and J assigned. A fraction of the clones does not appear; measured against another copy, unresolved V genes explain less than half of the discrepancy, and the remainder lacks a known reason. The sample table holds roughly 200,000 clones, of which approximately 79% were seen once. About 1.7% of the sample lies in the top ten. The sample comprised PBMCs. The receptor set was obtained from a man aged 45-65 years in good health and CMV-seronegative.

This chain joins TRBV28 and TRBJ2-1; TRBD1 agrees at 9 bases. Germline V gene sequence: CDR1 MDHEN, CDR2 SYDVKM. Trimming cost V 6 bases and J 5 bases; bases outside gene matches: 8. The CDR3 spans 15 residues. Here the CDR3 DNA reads TGTGCCAGCAGCCTAGGGGGACAGGGACACAATGAGCAGTTCTTC. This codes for CASSLGGQGHNEQFF. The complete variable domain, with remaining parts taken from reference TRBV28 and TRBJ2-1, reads DVKVTQSSRYLVKRTGEKVFLECVQDMDHENMFWYRQDPGLGLRLIYFSYDVKMKEKGDIPEGYSVSREKKERFSLILESASTNQTSMYLCASSLGGQGHNEQFFGPGTRLTVL.

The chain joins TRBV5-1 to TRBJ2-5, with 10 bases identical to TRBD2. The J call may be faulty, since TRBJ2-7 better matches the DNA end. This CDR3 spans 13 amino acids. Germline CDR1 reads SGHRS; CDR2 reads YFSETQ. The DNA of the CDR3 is TGCGCCAGCAGCGGGACTAGCGTAAACGAGCAGTACTTC. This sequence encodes CASSGTSVNEQYF.

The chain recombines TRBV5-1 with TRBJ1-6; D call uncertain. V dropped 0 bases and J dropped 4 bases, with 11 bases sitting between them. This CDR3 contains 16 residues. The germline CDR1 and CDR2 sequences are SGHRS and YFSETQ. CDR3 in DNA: TGCGCCAGCAGCTTGGTGCCAGGAAGATATAATTCACCCCTCCACTTT. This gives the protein CASSLVPGRYNSPLHF.

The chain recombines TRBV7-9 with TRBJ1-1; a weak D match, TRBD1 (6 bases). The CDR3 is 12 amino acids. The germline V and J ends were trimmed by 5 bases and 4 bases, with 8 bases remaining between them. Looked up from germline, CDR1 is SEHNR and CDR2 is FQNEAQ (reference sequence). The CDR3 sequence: CASSTGTTEAFF. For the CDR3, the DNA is TGTGCCAGCAGCACAGGGACCACTGAAGCTTTCTTT.

CDR3 in amino acids: CASSFVRASGANVLTF. DNA for the CDR3: TGTGCCAGCAGTTTCGTCAGGGCCTCTGGGGCCAACGTCCTGACTTTC. The chain links TRBV27 to TRBJ2-6; D possibly corresponds to TRBD1 (5 bases). The CDR3 runs 16 residues. The germline V and J ends were trimmed by 3 bases and 0 bases, with 9 bases remaining between them. Germline V gene data show CDR1 as MNHEY and CDR2 as SMNVEV (reference sequence).

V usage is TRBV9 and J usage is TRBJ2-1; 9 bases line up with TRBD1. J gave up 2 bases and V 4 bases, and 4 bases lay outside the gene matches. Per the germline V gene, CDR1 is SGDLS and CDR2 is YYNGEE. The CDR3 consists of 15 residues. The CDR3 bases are TGTGCCAGCAGCCCCGGGACAGGGCCCTACAATGAGCAGTTCTTC. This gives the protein CASSPGTGPYNEQFF.

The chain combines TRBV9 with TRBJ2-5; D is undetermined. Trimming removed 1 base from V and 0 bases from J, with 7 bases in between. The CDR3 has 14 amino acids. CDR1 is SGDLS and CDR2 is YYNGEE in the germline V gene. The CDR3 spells CASSVMGNQETQYF. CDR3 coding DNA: TGTGCCAGCAGCGTAATGGGCAACCAAGAGACCCAGTACTTC.

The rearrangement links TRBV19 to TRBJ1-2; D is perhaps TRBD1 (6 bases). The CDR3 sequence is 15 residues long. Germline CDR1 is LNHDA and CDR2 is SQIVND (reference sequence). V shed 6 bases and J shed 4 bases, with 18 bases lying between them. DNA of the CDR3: TGTGCCAGTAGCCAAACCGGACAGCTAAGCTATGGCTACACCTTC. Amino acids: CASSQTGQLSYGYTF.

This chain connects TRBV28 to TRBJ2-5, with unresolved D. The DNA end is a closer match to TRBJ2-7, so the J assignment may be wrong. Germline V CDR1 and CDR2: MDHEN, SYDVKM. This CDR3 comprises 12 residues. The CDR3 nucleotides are TGTGCCAGCAACCCGAATTCGTACGAGCAGTACTTC. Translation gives CASNPNSYEQYF.

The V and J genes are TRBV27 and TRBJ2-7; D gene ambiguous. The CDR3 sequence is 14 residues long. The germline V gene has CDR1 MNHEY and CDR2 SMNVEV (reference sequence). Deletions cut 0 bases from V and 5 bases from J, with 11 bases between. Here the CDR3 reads CASSLSVSSDEQYF. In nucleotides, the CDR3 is TGTGCCAGCAGTTTATCGGTCAGCAGCGACGAGCAGTACTTC.

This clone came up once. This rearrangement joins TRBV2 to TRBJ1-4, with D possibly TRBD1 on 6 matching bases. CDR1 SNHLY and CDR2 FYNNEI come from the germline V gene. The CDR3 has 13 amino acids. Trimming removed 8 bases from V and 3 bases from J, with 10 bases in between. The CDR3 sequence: CASRGGPNEKLFF. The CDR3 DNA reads TGTGCCAGCCGGGGGGGGCCTAATGAAAAACTGTTTTTT. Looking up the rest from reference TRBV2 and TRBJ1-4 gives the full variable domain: EPEVTQTPSHQVTQMGQEVILRCVPISNHLYFYWYRQILGQKVEFLVSFYNNEISEKSEIFDDQFSVERPDGSNFTLKIRSTKLEDSAMYFCASRGGPNEKLFFGSGTQLSVL.